Below are 8 T cell receptor beta chains sequenced from a single sample in a study of blood T cells in healthy people across ages. Using a J-beta primer mix together with a sample-barcoded 5' primer, a second PCR was run for roughly 7 to 11 cycles. TCRdb re-derived calls from the 5' RACE reads in MiXCR, one entry per CDR3 protein. The sample yields 450,000 to 700,000 distinct CDR3 sequences, 27% seen once. Sequences were obtained from blood. These receptors came from a woman between 65 and 79 years old in good health.

This clonotype occurred many times. V gene TRBV27 combines with J gene TRBJ2-1, with D unclear. The CDR3 is 11 amino acids. Trimming shortened V by 6 bases and J by 5 bases, and 5 bases separated the two germline ends. Germline lookup yields CDR1 MNHEY and CDR2 SMNVEV (reference sequence). CDR3 sequence reads: CASSVHNEQFF. CDR3 nucleotides: TGTGCCAGCAGCGTTCACAATGAGCAGTTCTTC.

The V call is TRBV2, the J call TRBJ2-3; D is unresolved. Per germline, CDR1 SNHLY and CDR2 FYNNEI. This CDR3 region has 12 residues. Between the trimmed V and J ends, which lost 6 bases and 3 bases, there was a span of 7 bases. The CDR3 loop is CASRQVTDTQYF. In DNA form, the CDR3 reads TGTGCCAGCAGGCAGGTGACAGATACGCAGTATTTT.

This clonotype was seen more than once but under ten times. The J gene is TRBJ2-3, the V gene TRBV29-1; 9 nucleotides line up with TRBD2. J gave up 6 bases and V 3 bases, and 7 bases lay outside the gene matches. Germline CDR1 and CDR2: SQVTM and ANQGSEA. The CDR3 is 14 amino acids. The CDR3 region is CSVDALAGWDTQYF. The CDR3 DNA reads as TGCAGCGTTGATGCTCTAGCGGGGTGGGATACGCAGTATTTT.

V and J are TRBV20-1 and TRBJ2-5; a weak D match, TRBD2 (6 bases). The germline gives CDR1 DFQATT, CDR2 SNEGSKA (reference sequence). Trimming took 1 base from V and 2 from J, leaving 14 bases between them. The CDR3 has 15 amino acids. The CDR3 coding sequence is TGCAGTGCTAGAGTCGGAGGGAGGCTGCAAGAGACCCAGTACTTC. This translates into CSARVGGRLQETQYF.

Worth noting for this clonotype: The junction departs from germline at one end; a sequencing error may be responsible. The chain carries TRBV6-2 or TRBV6-3 and TRBJ2-5; possible D gene TRBD2, 5 bases. Germline assignment: CDR1 MNHEY and CDR2 SVGEGT. The CDR3 loop spans 15 amino acids. CDR3 sequence (DNA): TGCGCCAGCAGTTACAGAGCACTAGGCCAAGAGACCCAGTACTTC. It encodes CASSYRALGQETQYF.

This clonotype was observed a handful of times. The chain recombines TRBV20-1 with TRBJ2-5, with a possible D match to TRBD2 (5 bases). V was trimmed by 1 base and J by 5 bases, leaving 11 bases between them. CDR3 length: 13 amino acids. CDR1 DFQATT and CDR2 SNEGSKA come from the germline V gene (reference sequence). In nucleotides, the CDR3 is TGCAGTGCTAGAGTACGGGGAACGGAGACCCAGTACTTC. It translates to CSARVRGTETQYF.

Comment on this clonotype: The conserved phenylalanine or tryptophan is not found at the CDR3 terminus, so this likely reflects a read error. This sequence joins TRBV7-6 and TRBJ2-5; a weak D match, TRBD1 (6 bases). Near its end, the DNA agrees better with TRBJ2-7, so the J call may be wrong. CDR3 size: 16 residues. Per the germline V gene, CDR1 is SGHVS and CDR2 is FNYEAQ. The CDR3 loop reads CASSLVPRTVGAEQYL. CDR3 bases: TGTGCCAGCAGCTTAGTCCCCCGGACAGTTGGGGCCGAGCAGTACCTC.

This clonotype has a handful of counts. This chain joins TRBV6-2 or TRBV6-3 and TRBJ2-7, with D possibly TRBD2 on 5 matching bases. The germline V gene encodes CDR1 MNHEY and CDR2 SVGEGT. CDR3 length: 14 amino acids. Trimming removed 6 bases at V and 1 base at J, with 13 bases between. Written as DNA, the CDR3 is TGTGCCAGCAGCCCCCTGGACTTTTCCTACGAGCAGTACTTC. This translates into CASSPLDFSYEQYF.